The TCR beta chain described here comes from a study of blood T cells in healthy people across ages. Overall study findings and caveats: Lack of knowledge of donor CMV status possibly confounded expanded clonotype changes.

Each donor gave 9 to 10 milliliters of peripheral blood. Each sample yielded at least 5.5 micrograms of PBMC total RNA. A word on this clonotype: Antigen specificity is unknown.

For the second PCR, which ran for 7 to 11 cycles, a sample-barcoded 5' primer and a J-beta primer mix were used. The template-switch adaptor was a 5' adaptor with 12 random nucleotides. It tagged each cDNA molecule. Via MiXCR, TCRdb re-called the 5' RACE reads, giving one row per CDR3 protein. The data hold about 1.8 million distinct CDR3 sequences, with 40% to 55% observed a single time. The source is a woman aged 40 to 50 in good health. Sequences were obtained from blood.

The CDR3 bases are TGTGCCAGCAGCCACCACCAAATGACTAGCAACGATGAGCAGTTCTTC. It specifies CASSHHQMTSNDEQFF. This chain connects TRBV11-2 to TRBJ2-1, with 7 bases lining up with TRBD2. Germline assignment: CDR1 SGHAT and CDR2 FQNNGV. With V trimmed by 5 bases and J by 8 bases, 15 bases remained unmatched. There are 16 residues in the CDR3.